Included here is one T cell receptor beta chain sequence, with context. Antigen: not known. The sample belongs to a study of cytomegalovirus exposure and HLA in healthy donors. Study-level results: TRBV6-2, TRBV6-3 and some other V segments were unresolvable in 87-base-pair reads.

Trimming took 5 bases from V and 2 from J, leaving 7 bases between them. Germline CDR1 SEHNR, CDR2 FQNEAQ (reference sequence). The CDR3 spans 12 residues. With 60 Vbeta and 13 Jbeta primers, the PCR was carried out. Study processing details: In a later analysis, the count reached 75 million to 90 million unique TCR beta chains, with 8.5 million to 14 million shared. This table comes from immunoSEQ multiplex PCR, and its TCRdb copy is limited to in-frame clones, with some not included. For V, J and clone size, that table is used; D and trimming come from the DNA. The sample holds roughly 150,000 clones, approximately 80% seen once.

The receptor was derived from a woman aged 40 to 50 in good health and CMV-seronegative. The genes are TRBV7-9 and TRBJ2-7; D is ambiguous. Sample: PBMCs. CDR3 in DNA: TGTGCCAGCAGCCACGGTACCTACGAGCAGTACTTC. Translating it yields CASSHGTYEQYF.